The present entry profiles one T cell receptor beta chain with its context. Its antigen is currently unknown. These data come from a study of cytomegalovirus exposure and HLA in healthy donors. Points from the study as a whole: The analysis excluded some indistinguishable V segments, including TRBV6-2 and TRBV6-3. When analyzed later, a missense DCLRE1C variant was found to be linked to TCR beta V- and J-gene trimming.

The length of the CDR3 is 18 residues. CDR1 is LGHNA, CDR2 YSLEER, per germline. The germline V and J ends were trimmed by 0 bases and 1 base, with 18 bases remaining between them. The PCR used 60 Vbeta and 13 Jbeta primers. Some clones are missing from TCRdb's copy, which holds only in-frame ones; the method was immunoSEQ multiplex PCR. The sample contains 100,000 to 150,000 clones, approximately 72% of which appear only once. The sequenced material came from PBMCs. The chain is built from TRBV4-3 and TRBJ1-2, with D perhaps matching TRBD1 (6 bases). This TCR was sampled from a woman aged 40 to 50 in good health and CMV-seropositive. The CDR3 sequence is CASSQDLVDRRLNYGYTF. The CDR3 DNA is TGCGCCAGCAGCCAAGATCTCGTGGACAGAAGACTTAACTATGGCTACACCTTC.